This is a list of T cell receptor beta chains from one sample in a study of cytomegalovirus exposure and HLA in healthy donors. Libraries were prepared by immunoSEQ multiplex PCR; TCRdb keeps only in-frame clonotypes and omits some of them. The table lists about 190,000 clones, 86% of them singletons. The source material was PBMCs. All receptors come from a woman under 30 in good health and CMV-seronegative. Each CDR3 is given with its conserved first and last residue. The order of the fields is CDR3 protein, CDR3 DNA, J gene, V gene, clone size, D gene. The D gene is left open where the match is weak. Only some rows state a clone size, as once, few, many or a class for expanded clones.

CASSSAISGWSNYGYTF	TGTGCCAGCAGCTCAGCCATCTCAGGGTGGTCTAACTATGGCTACACCTTC	TRBJ1-2	TRBV11-2	NA	NA
CASSPDRGSSPLHF	TGTGCCAGCAGTCCGGACAGGGGATCTTCACCCCTCCACTTT	TRBJ1-6	TRBV27	NA	TRBD1
CASTSYGTGAKETQYF	TGTGCCAGCACCTCTTATGGGACAGGAGCAAAAGAGACCCAGTACTTC	TRBJ2-5	TRBV27	NA	TRBD1
CASSQGRGRETQYF	TGCGCCAGCAGCCAAGGGAGGGGGCGAGAGACCCAGTACTTC	TRBJ2-5	TRBV4-1	NA	NA
CASSLGAGGGNQPQHF	TGTGCCAGCAGCTTAGGTGCGGGGGGCGGAAATCAGCCCCAGCATTTT	TRBJ1-5	TRBV7-6	NA	NA
CASSLAVAPKIATNEKLFF	TGCGCCAGCAGCTTGGCGGTAGCGCCAAAGATTGCAACTAATGAAAAACTGTTTTTT	TRBJ1-4	TRBV5-1	NA	NA
CAWSPGGAGGYEQYF	TGTGCCTGGAGCCCCGGGGGGGCAGGGGGGTACGAGCAGTACTTC	TRBJ2-7	TRBV30	NA	NA
CASSFEDRGNTEAFF	TGCGCCAGCAGCTTCGAGGACAGGGGGAACACTGAAGCTTTCTTT	TRBJ1-1	TRBV5-1	NA	TRBD1
CAWSGRGLEFF	TGTGCCTGGAGTGGTAGAGGATTGGAGTTCTTC	TRBJ2-1	TRBV30	once	NA
CASSTLRGPAASTDTQYF	TGTGCCAGCAGCACCCTCCGAGGTCCCGCTGCTTCCACAGATACGCAGTATTTT	TRBJ2-3	TRBV21-1	NA	NA
CASSFVPVAGAYNEQFF	TGTGCCAGCAGTTTCGTCCCCGTCGCCGGAGCCTACAATGAGCAGTTCTTC	TRBJ2-1	TRBV27	NA	NA
CASSFRQTLNTEAFF	TGTGCCAGCAGCTTTCGACAGACCCTGAACACTGAAGCTTTCTTT	TRBJ1-1	TRBV7-2	NA	NA
CASKLNRAGVAGELFF	TGTGCCAGCAAATTAAACAGGGCTGGAGTGGCCGGGGAGCTGTTTTTT	TRBJ2-2	TRBV27	NA	NA
CAISERGQGPYEQYF	TGTGCCATCAGCGAGAGGGGACAGGGGCCTTACGAGCAGTACTTC	TRBJ2-7	TRBV10-3	NA	TRBD1
CASSWDRDTWNEQYF	TGTGCCAGCAGCTGGGATAGGGACACTTGGAACGAGCAGTACTTC	TRBJ2-7	TRBV14	NA	NA
CASSKEPTITDTQYF	TGTGCCAGCAGTAAGGAACCGACAATCACAGATACGCAGTATTTT	TRBJ2-3	TRBV6-1	NA	NA
CASSEGTGRAEAFF	TGTGCCAGCAGTGAGGGGACAGGCCGCGCTGAGGCTTTCTTT	TRBJ1-1	TRBV2	NA	TRBD1
CASSLAAGGLYEQYF	TGTGCCAGCAGCTTAGCGGCGGGAGGTCTATACGAGCAGTACTTC	TRBJ2-7	TRBV7-8	NA	TRBD2
CASTERPGQLRETQYF	TGCGCCAGCACCGAACGACCGGGACAGTTAAGAGAGACCCAGTACTTC	TRBJ2-5	TRBV5-1	NA	TRBD1
CASRRGDTEAFF	TGTGCCAGTAGACGGGGGGACACTGAAGCTTTCTTT	TRBJ1-1	TRBV19	NA	NA
CASSPEGDYGYTF	TGTGCCAGCTCACCAGAGGGCGACTATGGCTACACCTTC	TRBJ1-2	TRBV18	few	NA
CASSARGSVGETQYF	TGTGCCAGCAGCGCCCGTGGTAGCGTGGGGGAGACCCAGTACTTC	TRBJ2-5	TRBV7-3	NA	NA
CASSLRDRGEKLFF	TGTGCCAGCAGCTTGAGGGACAGGGGCGAAAAACTGTTTTTT	TRBJ1-4	TRBV5-4	NA	TRBD1
CASSITGASLYEQYF	TGTGCCAGTAGTATAACAGGTGCCTCCCTCTACGAGCAGTACTTC	TRBJ2-7	TRBV19	NA	NA
CASSYQGNTEAFF	TGTGCCAGCAGTTACCAGGGGAACACTGAAGCTTTCTTT	TRBJ1-1	TRBV6-5	NA	NA
CASSFSFNQPQHF	TGTGCCAGCAGTTTCAGTTTCAATCAGCCCCAGCATTTT	TRBJ1-5	TRBV27	NA	NA
CASSRGHQFSEAFF	TGTGCCAGCAGCCGTGGGCACCAGTTTTCTGAAGCTTTCTTT	TRBJ1-1	TRBV5-6	NA	NA
CASSYGYTEGDGYTF	TGTGCCAGCAGTTACGGTTATACAGAGGGGGATGGCTACACCTTC	TRBJ1-2	TRBV6-5	NA	NA
CASIENYEQYF	TGTGCCAGCATCGAGAACTACGAGCAGTACTTC	TRBJ2-7	TRBV25-1	NA	NA
CASSLSRSVGQTYEQYF	TGTGCCAGCAGTTTATCCAGGAGTGTGGGACAGACCTACGAGCAGTACTTC	TRBJ2-7	TRBV27	NA	TRBD1
CAISEGQGATTEAFF	TGTGCCATCAGTGAGGGACAGGGGGCGACCACTGAAGCTTTCTTT	TRBJ1-1	TRBV10-3	NA	TRBD1
CASLGLPSLTDTQYF	TGTGCCAGTCTGGGGTTGCCTAGCCTCACAGATACGCAGTATTTT	TRBJ2-3	TRBV28	NA	NA
CSGSTGQGYNEQFF	TGCAGCGGCAGTACGGGACAGGGATACAATGAGCAGTTCTTC	TRBJ2-1	TRBV29-1	NA	TRBD1
CASSHTGGLALHNEQFF	TGTGCCAGCAGCCACACCGGCGGACTAGCGCTCCACAATGAGCAGTTCTTC	TRBJ2-1	TRBV7-8	NA	TRBD2
CASSTDPQGAYGYTF	TGTGCCAGCAGCACCGATCCTCAGGGGGCGTACGGCTACACCTTC	TRBJ1-2	TRBV11-2	few	TRBD1
CASSPRLAGTTDTQYF	TGTGCCAGCAGCCCCCGACTAGCGGGGACGACAGATACGCAGTATTTT	TRBJ2-3	TRBV7-3	NA	TRBD2
CASSTTGGADSPLHF	TGTGCCAGTAGTACCACAGGGGGCGCGGATTCACCCCTCCACTTT	TRBJ1-6	TRBV19	NA	TRBD1
CASSLVEESYEQYF	TGTGCCAGCAGCTTAGTGGAGGAATCCTACGAGCAGTACTTC	TRBJ2-7	TRBV13	NA	NA
CASSVGGATGDTEAFF	TGTGCCAGCAGCGTAGGGGGCGCGACAGGGGACACTGAAGCTTTCTTT	TRBJ1-1	TRBV9	NA	TRBD1
CAKYWRDRSTNTEAFF	TGTGCCAAGTACTGGCGGGACAGGAGCACCAACACTGAAGCTTTCTTT	TRBJ1-1	TRBV19	NA	TRBD1
CASGSAGGIVEQYF	TGTGCTAGTGGTTCCGCAGGGGGGATTGTAGAGCAGTACTTC	TRBJ2-7	TRBV12-5	NA	NA
CATSSPGGREHNEQFF	TGTGCCACCAGCAGCCCGGGGGGGCGGGAACACAATGAGCAGTTCTTC	TRBJ2-1	TRBV15	NA	TRBD2
CASSETGTGTFGEKLFF	TGTGCCAGCAGTGAGACGGGGACAGGGACTTTCGGGGAAAAACTGTTTTTT	TRBJ1-4	TRBV25-1	NA	TRBD1
CASSVGLLGQGGSSEQYF	TGTGCCAGCAGCGTAGGTCTGTTGGGACAGGGAGGATCTAGCGAGCAGTACTTC	TRBJ2-7	TRBV9	NA	TRBD1
CASSLAGNTDTQYF	TGTGCCAGCAGTCTAGCGGGGAACACAGATACGCAGTATTTT	TRBJ2-3	TRBV6-4	NA	TRBD2
CASIVGGGSYEQYF	TGTGCCAGCATAGTGGGCGGGGGATCCTACGAGCAGTACTTC	TRBJ2-7	TRBV2	NA	TRBD2
CASSWRDYRTEAFF	TGTGCCAGCAGCTGGCGGGATTATCGGACTGAAGCTTTCTTT	TRBJ1-1	TRBV7-9	NA	NA
CASSRQGGTDTQYF	TGTGCCAGCAGTCGACAGGGGGGGACAGATACGCAGTATTTT	TRBJ2-3	TRBV2	NA	TRBD1